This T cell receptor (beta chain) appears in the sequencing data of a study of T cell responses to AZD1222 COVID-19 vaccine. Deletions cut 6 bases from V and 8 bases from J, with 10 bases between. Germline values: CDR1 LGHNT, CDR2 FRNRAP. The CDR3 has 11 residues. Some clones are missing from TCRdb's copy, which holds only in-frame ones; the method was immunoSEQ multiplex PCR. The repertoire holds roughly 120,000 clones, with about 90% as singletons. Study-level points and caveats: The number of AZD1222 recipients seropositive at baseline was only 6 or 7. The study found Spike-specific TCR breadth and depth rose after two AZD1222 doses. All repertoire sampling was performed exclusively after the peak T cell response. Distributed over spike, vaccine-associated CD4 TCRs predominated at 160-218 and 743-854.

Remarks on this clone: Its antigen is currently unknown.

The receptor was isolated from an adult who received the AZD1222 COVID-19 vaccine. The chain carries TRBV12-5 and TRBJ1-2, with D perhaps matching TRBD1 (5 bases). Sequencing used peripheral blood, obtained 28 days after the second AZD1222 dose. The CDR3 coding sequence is TGTGCTAGTGGGCGGGGCGGCGGCTACACCTTC. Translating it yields CASGRGGGYTF.